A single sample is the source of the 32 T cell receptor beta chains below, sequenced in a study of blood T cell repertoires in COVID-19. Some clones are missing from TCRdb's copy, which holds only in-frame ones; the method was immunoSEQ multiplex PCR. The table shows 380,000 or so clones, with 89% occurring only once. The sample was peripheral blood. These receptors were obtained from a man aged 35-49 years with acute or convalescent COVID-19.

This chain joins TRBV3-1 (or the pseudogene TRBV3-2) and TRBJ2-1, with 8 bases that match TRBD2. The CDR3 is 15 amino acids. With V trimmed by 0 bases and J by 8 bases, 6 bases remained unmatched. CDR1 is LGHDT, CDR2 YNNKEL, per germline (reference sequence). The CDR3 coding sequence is TGTGCCAGCAGCCAAGATAGCGGGAAGGAGGATGAGCAGTTCTTC. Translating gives CASSQDSGKEDEQFF.

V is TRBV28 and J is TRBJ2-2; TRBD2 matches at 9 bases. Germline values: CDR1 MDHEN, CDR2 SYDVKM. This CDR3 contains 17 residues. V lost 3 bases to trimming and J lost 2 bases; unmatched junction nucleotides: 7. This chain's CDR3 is CASSFISGRINTGELFF. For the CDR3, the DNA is TGTGCCAGCAGTTTCATTAGCGGGAGAATTAACACCGGGGAGCTGTTTTTT.

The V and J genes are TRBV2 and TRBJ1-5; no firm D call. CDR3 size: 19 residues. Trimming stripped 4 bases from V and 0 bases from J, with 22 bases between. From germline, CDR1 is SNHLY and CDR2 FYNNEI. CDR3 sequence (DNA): TGTGCCAGCAGTGTGAGTTTGAGTTGGGAGGAACATAGCAATCAGCCCCAGCATTTT. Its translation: CASSVSLSWEEHSNQPQHF.

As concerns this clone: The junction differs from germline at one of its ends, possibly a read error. The CDR3 bases are TGTGCCAGCAGCCTAACCACAGGAGACTCTGGAAACACCATATATTTT. Encoded protein: CASSLTTGDSGNTIYF. The J gene is TRBJ1-3, the V gene TRBV7-3; D possibly corresponds to TRBD1 (5 bases). Germline V gives CDR1 SGHTA, CDR2 FQGTGA. This CDR3 is built from 16 residues.

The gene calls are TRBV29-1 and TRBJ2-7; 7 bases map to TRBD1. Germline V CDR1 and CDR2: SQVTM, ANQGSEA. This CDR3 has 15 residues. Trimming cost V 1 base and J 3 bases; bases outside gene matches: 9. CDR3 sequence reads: CSVEGSRGSYYEQYF. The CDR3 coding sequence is TGCAGCGTTGAAGGCAGCAGGGGGTCCTACTACGAGCAGTACTTC.

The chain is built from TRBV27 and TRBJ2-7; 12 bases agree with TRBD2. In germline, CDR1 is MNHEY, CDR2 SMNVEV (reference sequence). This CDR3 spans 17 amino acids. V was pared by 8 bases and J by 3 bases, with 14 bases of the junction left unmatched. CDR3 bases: TGTGCCAGCGGAGACCGGCTCGGACTAGCGGGAAGCTACGAGCAGTACTTC. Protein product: CASGDRLGLAGSYEQYF.

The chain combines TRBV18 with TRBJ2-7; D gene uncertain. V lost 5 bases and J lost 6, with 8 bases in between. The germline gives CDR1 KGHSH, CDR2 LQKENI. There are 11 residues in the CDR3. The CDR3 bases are TGTGCCAGCTCAGCCCCCGGCGAGCAGTACTTC. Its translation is CASSAPGEQYF.

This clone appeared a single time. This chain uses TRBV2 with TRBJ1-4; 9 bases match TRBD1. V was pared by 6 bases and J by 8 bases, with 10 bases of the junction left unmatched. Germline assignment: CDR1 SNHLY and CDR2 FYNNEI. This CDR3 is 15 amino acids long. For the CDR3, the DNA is TGTGCCAGCAGGAAACCACAGGGGGCATCGGAAAAACTGTTTTTT. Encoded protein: CASRKPQGASEKLFF. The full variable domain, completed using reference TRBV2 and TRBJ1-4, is EPEVTQTPSHQVTQMGQEVILRCVPISNHLYFYWYRQILGQKVEFLVSFYNNEISEKSEIFDDQFSVERPDGSNFTLKIRSTKLEDSAMYFCASRKPQGASEKLFFGSGTQLSVL.

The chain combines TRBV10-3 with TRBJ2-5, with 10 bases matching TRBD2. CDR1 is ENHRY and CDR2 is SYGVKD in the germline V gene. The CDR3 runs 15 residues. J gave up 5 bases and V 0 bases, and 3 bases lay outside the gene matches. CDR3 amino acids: CAISESMGLAETQYF. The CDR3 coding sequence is TGTGCCATCAGTGAGTCAATGGGACTAGCGGAGACCCAGTACTTC.

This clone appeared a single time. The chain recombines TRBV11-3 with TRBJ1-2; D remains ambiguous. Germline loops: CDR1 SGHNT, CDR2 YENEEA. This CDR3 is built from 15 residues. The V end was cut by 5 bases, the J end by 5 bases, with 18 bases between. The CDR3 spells CASSPPQKVEYGYTF. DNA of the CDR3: TGTGCCAGCAGCCCCCCACAGAAAGTAGAATATGGCTACACCTTC.

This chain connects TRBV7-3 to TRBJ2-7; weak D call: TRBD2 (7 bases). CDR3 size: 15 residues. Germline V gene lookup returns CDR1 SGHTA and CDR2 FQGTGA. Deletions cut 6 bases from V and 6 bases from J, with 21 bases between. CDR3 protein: CASSSMGGGFSEQYF. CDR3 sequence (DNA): TGTGCCAGCAGTTCGATGGGCGGGGGCTTCTCCGAGCAGTACTTC.

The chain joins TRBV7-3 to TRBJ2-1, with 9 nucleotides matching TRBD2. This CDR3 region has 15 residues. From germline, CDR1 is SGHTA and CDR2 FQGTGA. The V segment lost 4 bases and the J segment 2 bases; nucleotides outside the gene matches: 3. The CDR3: CASSSGLAPYNEQFF. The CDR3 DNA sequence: TGTGCCAGCAGCTCTGGACTAGCGCCCTACAATGAGCAGTTCTTC.

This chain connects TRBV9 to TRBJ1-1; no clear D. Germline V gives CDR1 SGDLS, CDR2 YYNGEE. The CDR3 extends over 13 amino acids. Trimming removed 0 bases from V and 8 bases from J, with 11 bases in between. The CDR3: CASSVGASAEAFF. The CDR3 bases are TGTGCCAGCAGCGTAGGAGCTTCTGCAGAAGCTTTCTTT.

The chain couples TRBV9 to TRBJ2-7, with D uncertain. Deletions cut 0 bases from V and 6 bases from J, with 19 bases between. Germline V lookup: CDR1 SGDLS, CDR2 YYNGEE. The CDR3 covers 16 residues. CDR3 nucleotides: TGTGCCAGCAGCGTAGGGGCAGGAACGTCACTGGGCGAGCAGTACTTC. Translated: CASSVGAGTSLGEQYF.

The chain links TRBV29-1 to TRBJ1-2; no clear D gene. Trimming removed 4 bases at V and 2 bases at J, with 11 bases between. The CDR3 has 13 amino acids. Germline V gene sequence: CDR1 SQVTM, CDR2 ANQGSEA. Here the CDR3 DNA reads TGCAGCGTTGTCCTGGGCCCGAACTATGGCTACACCTTC. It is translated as CSVVLGPNYGYTF.

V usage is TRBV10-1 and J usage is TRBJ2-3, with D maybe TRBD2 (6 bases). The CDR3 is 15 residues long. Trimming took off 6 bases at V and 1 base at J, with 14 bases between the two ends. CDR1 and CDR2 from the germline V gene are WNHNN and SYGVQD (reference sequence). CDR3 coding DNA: TGCGCCAGCAGCGGGACTGGGGATGGCACAGATACGCAGTATTTT. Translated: CASSGTGDGTDTQYF.

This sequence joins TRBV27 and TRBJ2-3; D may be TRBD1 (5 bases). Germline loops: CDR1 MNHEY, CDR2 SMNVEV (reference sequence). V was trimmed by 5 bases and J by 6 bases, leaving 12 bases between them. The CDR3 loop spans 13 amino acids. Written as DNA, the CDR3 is TGTGCCAGCAGTCTCCGTGACAGTGATACGCAGTATTTT. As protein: CASSLRDSDTQYF.

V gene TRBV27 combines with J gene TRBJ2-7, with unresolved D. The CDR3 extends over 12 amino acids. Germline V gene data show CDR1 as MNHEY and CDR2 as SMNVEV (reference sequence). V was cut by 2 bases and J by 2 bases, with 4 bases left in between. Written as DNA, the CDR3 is TGTGCCAGCAGTTTAGAGGCCTACGAGCAGTACTTC. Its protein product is CASSLEAYEQYF.

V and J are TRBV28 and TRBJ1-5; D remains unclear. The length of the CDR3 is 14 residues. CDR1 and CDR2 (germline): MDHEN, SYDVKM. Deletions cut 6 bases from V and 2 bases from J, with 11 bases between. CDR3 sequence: CASSPLAGNQPQHF. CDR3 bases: TGTGCCAGCAGCCCCCTGGCCGGCAATCAGCCCCAGCATTTT.

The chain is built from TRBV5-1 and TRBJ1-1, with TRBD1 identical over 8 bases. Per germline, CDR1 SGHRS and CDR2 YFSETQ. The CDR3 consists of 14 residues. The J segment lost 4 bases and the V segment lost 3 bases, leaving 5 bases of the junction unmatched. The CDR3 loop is CASSWTGMGTEAFF. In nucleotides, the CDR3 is TGCGCCAGCAGCTGGACAGGGATGGGCACTGAAGCTTTCTTT.

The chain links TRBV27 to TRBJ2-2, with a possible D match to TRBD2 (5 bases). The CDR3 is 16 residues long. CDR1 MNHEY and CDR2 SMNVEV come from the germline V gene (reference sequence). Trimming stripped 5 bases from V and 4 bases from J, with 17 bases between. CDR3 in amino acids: CASSNPLVSGTGELFF. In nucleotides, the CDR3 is TGTGCCAGCAGTAACCCACTAGTCTCTGGCACCGGGGAGCTGTTTTTT.

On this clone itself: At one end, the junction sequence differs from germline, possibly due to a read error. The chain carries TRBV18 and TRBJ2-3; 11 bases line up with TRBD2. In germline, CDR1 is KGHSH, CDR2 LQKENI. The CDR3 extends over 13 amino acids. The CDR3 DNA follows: TGTGCCAGCTTCTCCCAGCCTAGCGGGGGGACCCATTTT. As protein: CASFSQPSGGTHF.

CDR3 in DNA: TGTGCCAGCAGTTTTCTGGGAGGGGAGTCACCCCTCCACTTT. Translating it yields CASSFLGGESPLHF. The rearrangement joins TRBV28 to TRBJ1-6, with TRBD1 as a possible D gene (5 bases). Germline loops: CDR1 MDHEN, CDR2 SYDVKM. Between the trimmed V and J ends, which lost 3 bases and 10 bases, there was a span of 13 bases. This CDR3 is built from 14 residues.

The CDR3 nucleotides are TGTGCCAGTATAGGGGACACTTCCTACGAGCAGTACTTC. This encodes CASIGDTSYEQYF. The chain recombines TRBV28 with TRBJ2-7; D may be TRBD1 (6 bases). The CDR3 is made up of 13 amino acids. Trimming shortened V by 9 bases and J by 1 base, and 13 bases separated the two germline ends. CDR1 and CDR2 (germline): MDHEN, SYDVKM.

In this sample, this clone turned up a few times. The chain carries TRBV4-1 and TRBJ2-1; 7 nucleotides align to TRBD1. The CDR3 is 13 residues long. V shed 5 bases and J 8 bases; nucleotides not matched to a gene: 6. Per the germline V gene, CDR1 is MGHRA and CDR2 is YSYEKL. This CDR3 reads CASSFRTGDEQFF. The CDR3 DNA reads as TGCGCCAGCAGCTTCAGAACAGGGGATGAGCAGTTCTTC.

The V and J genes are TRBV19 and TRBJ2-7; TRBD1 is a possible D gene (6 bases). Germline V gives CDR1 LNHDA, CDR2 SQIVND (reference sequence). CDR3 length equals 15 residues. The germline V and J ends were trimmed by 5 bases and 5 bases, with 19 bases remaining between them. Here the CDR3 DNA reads TGTGCCAGTAGTTACGGACAGTCCACCGGCAACGAGCAGTACTTC. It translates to CASSYGQSTGNEQYF.

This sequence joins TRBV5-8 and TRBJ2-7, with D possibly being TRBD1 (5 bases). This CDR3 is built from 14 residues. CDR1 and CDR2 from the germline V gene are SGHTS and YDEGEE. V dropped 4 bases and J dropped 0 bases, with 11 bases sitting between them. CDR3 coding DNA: TGTGCCAGCAGCCGCGACAGCACCTCCTACGAGCAGTACTTC. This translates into CASSRDSTSYEQYF.

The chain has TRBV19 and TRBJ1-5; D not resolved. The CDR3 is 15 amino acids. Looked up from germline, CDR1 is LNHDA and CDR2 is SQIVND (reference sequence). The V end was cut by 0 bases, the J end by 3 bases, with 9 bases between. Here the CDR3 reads CASSIDSLVNQPQHF. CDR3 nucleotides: TGTGCCAGTAGTATAGATTCACTGGTCAATCAGCCCCAGCATTTT.

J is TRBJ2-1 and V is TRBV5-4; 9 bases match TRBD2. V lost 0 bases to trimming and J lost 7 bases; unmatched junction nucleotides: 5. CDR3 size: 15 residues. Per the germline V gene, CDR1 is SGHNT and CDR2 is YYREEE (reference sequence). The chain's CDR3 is CASSLGLAGRNEQFF. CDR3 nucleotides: TGTGCCAGCAGCTTGGGGCTAGCGGGACGTAATGAGCAGTTCTTC.

The chain's CDR3 is CASSRRGPVEQYF. CDR3 bases: TGTGCCAGCAGCCGCAGGGGACCGGTAGAGCAGTACTTC. The chain uses TRBV6-2 or TRBV6-3 and TRBJ2-7; D is perhaps TRBD1 (6 bases). V was pared by 6 bases and J by 7 bases, with 16 bases between. The length of the CDR3 is 13 residues. Per germline, CDR1 MNHEY and CDR2 SVGEGT.

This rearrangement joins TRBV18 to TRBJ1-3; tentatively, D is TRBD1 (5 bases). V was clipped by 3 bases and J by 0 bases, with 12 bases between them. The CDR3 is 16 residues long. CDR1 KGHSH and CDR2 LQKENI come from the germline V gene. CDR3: CASSPRDGGSGNTIYF. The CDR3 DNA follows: TGTGCCAGCTCACCGCGGGACGGAGGCTCTGGAAACACCATATATTTT.

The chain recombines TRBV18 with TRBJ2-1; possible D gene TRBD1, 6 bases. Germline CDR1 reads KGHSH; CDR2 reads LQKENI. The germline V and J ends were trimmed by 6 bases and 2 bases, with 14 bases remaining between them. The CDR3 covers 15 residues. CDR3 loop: CASSRPRGTYNEQFF. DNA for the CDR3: TGTGCCAGCTCCCGCCCTAGGGGGACCTACAATGAGCAGTTCTTC.